This T cell receptor (beta chain) was found in a study of blood T cell repertoires in COVID-19. In the study overall: Acute and convalescent COVID-19 specimens originated in the United States, Italy and Spain. T cells, B-cell-depleted T cells, or PBMCs supplied cDNA or gDNA.

Authors' data handling: Counts of nucleated cells, estimated from reference gene primer amplification, were obtained. The repertoire was sequenced with immunoSEQ multiplex PCR; TCRdb's copy has only in-frame clones and lacks some. The V and J calls and clone size were taken over from that table, and D and trimming were inferred from the DNA. The table includes hundreds of thousands of clones, about 80% detected once. Per germline, CDR1 SGHNT and CDR2 YYREEE (reference sequence). This CDR3 spans 15 amino acids. Trimming cost V 0 bases and J 0 bases, with 7 bases left between them. Comment on this clone: Other DNA sequences in the same sample also yield this CDR3.

The TCR sequence derives from a woman older than 75 with acute or convalescent COVID-19. V gene TRBV5-4 combines with J gene TRBJ2-1; TRBD2 is a possible D gene (5 bases). What was sequenced was peripheral blood. DNA of the CDR3: TGTGCCAGCAGCTTGGCGGGGAGCTCCTACAATGAGCAGTTCTTC. Its translation: CASSLAGSSYNEQFF.